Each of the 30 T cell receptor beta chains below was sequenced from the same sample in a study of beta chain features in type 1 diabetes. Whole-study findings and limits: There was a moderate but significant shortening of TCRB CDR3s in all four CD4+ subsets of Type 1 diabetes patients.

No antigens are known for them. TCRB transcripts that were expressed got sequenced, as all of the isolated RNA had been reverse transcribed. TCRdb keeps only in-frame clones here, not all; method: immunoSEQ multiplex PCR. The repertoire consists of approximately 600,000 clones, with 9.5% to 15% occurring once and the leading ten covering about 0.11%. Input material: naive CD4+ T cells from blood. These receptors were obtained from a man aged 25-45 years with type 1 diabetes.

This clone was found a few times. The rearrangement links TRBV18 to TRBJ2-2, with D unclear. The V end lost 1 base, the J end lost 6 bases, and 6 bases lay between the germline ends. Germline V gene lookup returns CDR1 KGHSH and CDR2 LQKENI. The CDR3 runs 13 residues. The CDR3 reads CASSPRVAGELFF. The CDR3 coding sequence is TGTGCCAGCTCACCACGGGTAGCCGGGGAGCTGTTTTTT.

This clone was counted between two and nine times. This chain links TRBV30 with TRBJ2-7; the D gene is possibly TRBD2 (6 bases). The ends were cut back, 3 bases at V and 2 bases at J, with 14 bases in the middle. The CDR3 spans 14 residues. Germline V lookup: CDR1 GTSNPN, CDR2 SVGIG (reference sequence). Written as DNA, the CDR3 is TGTGCCTGGAGGGGCGGAGGAGGGGCCTACGAGCAGTACTTC. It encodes CAWRGGGGAYEQYF. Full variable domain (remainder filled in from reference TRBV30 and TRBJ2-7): SQTIHQWPATLVQPVGSPLSLECTVEGTSNPNLYWYRQAAGRGLQLLFYSVGIGQISSEVPQNLSASRPQDRQFILSSKKLLLSDSGFYLCAWRGGGGAYEQYFGPGTRLTVT.

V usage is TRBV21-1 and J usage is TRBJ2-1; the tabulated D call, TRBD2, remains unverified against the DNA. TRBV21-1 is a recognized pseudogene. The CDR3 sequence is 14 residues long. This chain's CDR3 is CASSYPPGLREQFF. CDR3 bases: TGTGCCAGCAGCTACCCCCCGGGACTACGTGAGCAGTTCTTC.

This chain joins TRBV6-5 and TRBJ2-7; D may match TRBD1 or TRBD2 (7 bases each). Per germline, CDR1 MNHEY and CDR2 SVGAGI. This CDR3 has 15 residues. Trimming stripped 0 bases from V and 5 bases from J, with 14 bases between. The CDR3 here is CASSYSRQGGDEQYF. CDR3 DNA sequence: TGTGCCAGCAGTTACTCCCGGCAGGGGGGGGACGAGCAGTACTTC.

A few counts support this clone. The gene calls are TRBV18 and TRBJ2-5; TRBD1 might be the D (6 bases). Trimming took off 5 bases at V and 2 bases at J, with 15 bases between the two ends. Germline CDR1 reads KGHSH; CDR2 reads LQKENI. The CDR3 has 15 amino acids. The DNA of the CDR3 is TGTGCCAGCTCAAGTTTCCAGGGGCTGCAAGAGACCCAGTACTTC. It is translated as CASSSFQGLQETQYF.

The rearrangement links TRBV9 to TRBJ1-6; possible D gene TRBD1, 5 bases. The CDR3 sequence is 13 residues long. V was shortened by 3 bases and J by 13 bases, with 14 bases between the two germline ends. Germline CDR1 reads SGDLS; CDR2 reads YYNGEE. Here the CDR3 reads CASSEGQDTPLHF. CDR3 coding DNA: TGTGCCAGCAGCGAGGGGCAGGACACTCCCCTCCACTTT.

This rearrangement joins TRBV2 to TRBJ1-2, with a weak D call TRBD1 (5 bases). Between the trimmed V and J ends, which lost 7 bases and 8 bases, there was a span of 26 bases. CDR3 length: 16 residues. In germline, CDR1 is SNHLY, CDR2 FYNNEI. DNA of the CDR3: TGTGCCAGCACTCACCCCGTGCCAGGGAGTGATAGGGGCTACACCTTC. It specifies CASTHPVPGSDRGYTF.

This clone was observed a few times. The DNA for the CDR3 is TGTGCCAGCAGTTATGACAGAAACACCGGGGAGCTGTTTTTT. Its translation: CASSYDRNTGELFF. The gene calls are TRBV6-5 and TRBJ2-2; D might be TRBD1 (5 bases). V lost 3 bases and J 2 bases, leaving 7 bases between the germline ends. Germline lookup yields CDR1 MNHEY and CDR2 SVGAGI. This CDR3 has 14 residues.

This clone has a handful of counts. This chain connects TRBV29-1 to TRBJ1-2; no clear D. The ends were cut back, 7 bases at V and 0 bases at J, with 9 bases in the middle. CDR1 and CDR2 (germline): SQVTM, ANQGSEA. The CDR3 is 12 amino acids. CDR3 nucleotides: TGCAGCGCCCTCCTTACTAACTATGGCTACACCTTC. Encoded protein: CSALLTNYGYTF.

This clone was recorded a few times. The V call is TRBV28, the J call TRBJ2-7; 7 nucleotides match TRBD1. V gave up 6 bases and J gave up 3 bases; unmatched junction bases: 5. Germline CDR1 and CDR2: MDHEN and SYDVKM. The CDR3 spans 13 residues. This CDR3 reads CASSRDSRYEQYF. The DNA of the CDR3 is TGTGCCAGCAGCCGGGACAGCCGCTACGAGCAGTACTTC. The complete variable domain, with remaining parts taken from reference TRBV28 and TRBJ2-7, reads DVKVTQSSRYLVKRTGEKVFLECVQDMDHENMFWYRQDPGLGLRLIYFSYDVKMKEKGDIPEGYSVSREKKERFSLILESASTNQTSMYLCASSRDSRYEQYFGPGTRLTVT.

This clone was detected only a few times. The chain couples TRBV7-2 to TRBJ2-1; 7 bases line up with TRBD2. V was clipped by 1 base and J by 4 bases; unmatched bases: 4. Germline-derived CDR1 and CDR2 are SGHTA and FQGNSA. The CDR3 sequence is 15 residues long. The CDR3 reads CASSLGLADYNEQFF. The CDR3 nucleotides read TGTGCCAGCAGCTTAGGGCTAGCGGATTACAATGAGCAGTTCTTC.

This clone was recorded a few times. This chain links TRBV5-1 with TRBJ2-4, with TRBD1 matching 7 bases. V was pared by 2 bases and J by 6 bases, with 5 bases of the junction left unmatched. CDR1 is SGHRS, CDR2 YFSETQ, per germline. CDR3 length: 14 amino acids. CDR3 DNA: TGCGCCAGCAGCTTTCCGGGACAGCGAAACATTCAGTACTTC. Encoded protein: CASSFPGQRNIQYF.

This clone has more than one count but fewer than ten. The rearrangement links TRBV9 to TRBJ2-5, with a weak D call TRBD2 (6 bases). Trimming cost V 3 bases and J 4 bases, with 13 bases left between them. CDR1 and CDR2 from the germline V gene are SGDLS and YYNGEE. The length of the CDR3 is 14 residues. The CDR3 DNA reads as TGTGCCAGCAGCGGCGAGACTAGTCTAGAGACCCAGTACTTC. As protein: CASSGETSLETQYF. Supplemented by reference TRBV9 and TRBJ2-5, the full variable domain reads DSGVTQTPKHLITATGQRVTLRCSPRSGDLSVYWYQQSLDQGLQFLIQYYNGEERAKGNILERFSAQQFPDLHSELNLSSLELGDSALYFCASSGETSLETQYFGPGTRLLVL.

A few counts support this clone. This CDR3 reads CASSYTGSNEQFF. CDR3 sequence (DNA): TGTGCCAGCAGTTACACGGGTAGCAATGAGCAGTTCTTC. This rearrangement joins TRBV6-5 to TRBJ2-1; D gene unclear. The CDR3 contains 13 residues. Germline values: CDR1 MNHEY, CDR2 SVGAGI. V was cut by 2 bases and J by 6 bases, with 8 bases left in between.

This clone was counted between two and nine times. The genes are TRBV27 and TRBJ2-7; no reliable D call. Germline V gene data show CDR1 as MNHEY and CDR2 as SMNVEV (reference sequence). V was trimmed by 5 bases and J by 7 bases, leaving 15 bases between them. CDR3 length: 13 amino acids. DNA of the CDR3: TGTGCCAGCAGTCCCCCGAATGCGCGAGAGCAGTACTTC. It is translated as CASSPPNAREQYF.

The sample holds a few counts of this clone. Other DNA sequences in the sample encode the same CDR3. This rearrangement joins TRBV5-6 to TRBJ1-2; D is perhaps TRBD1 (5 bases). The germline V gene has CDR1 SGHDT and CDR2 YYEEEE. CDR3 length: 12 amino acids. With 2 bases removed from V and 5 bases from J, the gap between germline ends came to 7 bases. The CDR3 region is CASSLGEYGYTF. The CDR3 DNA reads TGTGCCAGCAGCTTAGGGGAATATGGCTACACCTTC.

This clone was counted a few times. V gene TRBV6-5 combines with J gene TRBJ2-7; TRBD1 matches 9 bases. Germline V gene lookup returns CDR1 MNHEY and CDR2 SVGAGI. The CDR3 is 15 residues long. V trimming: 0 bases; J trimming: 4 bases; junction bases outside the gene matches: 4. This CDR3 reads CASSYSRDRDYEQYF. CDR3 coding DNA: TGTGCCAGCAGTTACTCTAGGGACAGGGATTACGAGCAGTACTTC.

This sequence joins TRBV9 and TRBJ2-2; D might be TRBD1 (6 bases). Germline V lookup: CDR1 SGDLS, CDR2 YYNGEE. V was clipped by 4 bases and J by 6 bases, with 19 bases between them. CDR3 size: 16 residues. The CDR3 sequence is CASSPKQGFAAGELFF. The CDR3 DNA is TGTGCCAGCAGCCCAAAGCAGGGGTTTGCAGCCGGGGAGCTGTTTTTT.

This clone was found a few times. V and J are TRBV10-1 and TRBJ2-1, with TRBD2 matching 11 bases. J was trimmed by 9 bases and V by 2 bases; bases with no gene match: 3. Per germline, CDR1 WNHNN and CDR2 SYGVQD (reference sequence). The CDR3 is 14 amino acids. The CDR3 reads CASSERLAGGEQFF. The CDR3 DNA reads TGCGCCAGCAGTGAGAGGCTAGCGGGGGGTGAGCAGTTCTTC.

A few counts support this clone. Here the CDR3 reads CSIGTSGGQETQYF. The CDR3 nucleotides are TGCAGCATCGGGACTAGCGGGGGCCAAGAGACCCAGTACTTC. This rearrangement joins TRBV29-1 to TRBJ2-5, with 14 bases identical to TRBD2. J lost 1 base, V lost 8 bases, and 3 bases had no gene match. The length of the CDR3 is 14 residues. Looked up from germline, CDR1 is SQVTM and CDR2 is ANQGSEA.

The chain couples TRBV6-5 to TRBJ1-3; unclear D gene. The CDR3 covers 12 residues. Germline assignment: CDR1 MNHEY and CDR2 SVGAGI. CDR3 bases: TGTGCAGTGGCCAGTTCTGGAAACACCATATATTTT. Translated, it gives CAVASSGNTIYF.

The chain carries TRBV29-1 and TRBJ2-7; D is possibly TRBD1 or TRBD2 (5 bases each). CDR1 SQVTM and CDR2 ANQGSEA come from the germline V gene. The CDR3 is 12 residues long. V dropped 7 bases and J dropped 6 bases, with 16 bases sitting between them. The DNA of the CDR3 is TGCAGCGCAGGGACCACGCAAGGCGAGCAGTACTTC. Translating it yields CSAGTTQGEQYF.

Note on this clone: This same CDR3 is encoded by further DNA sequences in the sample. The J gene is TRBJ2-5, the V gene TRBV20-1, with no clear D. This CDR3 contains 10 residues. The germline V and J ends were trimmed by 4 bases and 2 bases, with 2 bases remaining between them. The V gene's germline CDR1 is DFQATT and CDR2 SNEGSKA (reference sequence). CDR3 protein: CSAIQETQYF. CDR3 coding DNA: TGCAGTGCTATACAAGAGACCCAGTACTTC.

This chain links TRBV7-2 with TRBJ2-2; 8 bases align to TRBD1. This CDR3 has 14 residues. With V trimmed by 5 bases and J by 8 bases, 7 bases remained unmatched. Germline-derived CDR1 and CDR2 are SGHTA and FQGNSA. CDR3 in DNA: TGTGCCAGCAGCCCCCAGACAGGGGATGGGGAGCTGTTTTTT. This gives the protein CASSPQTGDGELFF.

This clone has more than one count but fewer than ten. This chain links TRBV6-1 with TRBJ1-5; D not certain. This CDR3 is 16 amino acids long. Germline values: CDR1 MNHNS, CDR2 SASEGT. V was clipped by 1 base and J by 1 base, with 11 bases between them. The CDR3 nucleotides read TGTGCCAGCAGTGAAGAAGGATCGGCAAGCAATCAGCCCCAGCATTTT. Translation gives CASSEEGSASNQPQHF.

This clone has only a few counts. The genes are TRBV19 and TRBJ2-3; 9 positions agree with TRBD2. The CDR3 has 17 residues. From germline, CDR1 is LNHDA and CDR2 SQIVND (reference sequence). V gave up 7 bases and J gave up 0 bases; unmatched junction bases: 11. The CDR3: CASTPYSGGSSTDTQYF. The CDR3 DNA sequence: TGTGCCAGTACCCCTTACAGCGGGGGGTCTAGCACAGATACGCAGTATTTT.

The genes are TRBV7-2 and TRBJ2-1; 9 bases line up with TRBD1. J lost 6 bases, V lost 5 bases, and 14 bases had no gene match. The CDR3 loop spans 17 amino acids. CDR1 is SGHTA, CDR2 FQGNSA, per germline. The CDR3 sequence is CASSPQPRQGGSNEQFF. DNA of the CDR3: TGTGCCAGCAGCCCCCAGCCCCGACAGGGGGGAAGCAATGAGCAGTTCTTC. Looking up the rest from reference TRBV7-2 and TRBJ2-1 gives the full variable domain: GAGVSQSPSNKVTEKGKDVELRCDPISGHTALYWYRQSLGQGLEFLIYFQGNSAPDKSGLPSDRFSAERTGGSVSTLTIQRTQQEDSAVYLCASSPQPRQGGSNEQFFGPGTRLTVL.

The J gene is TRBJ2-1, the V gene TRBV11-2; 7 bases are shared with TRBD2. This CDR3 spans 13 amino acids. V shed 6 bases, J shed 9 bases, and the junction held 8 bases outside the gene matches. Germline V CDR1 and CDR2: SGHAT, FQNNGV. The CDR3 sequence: CASRENGGTEQFF. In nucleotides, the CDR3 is TGTGCCAGCAGAGAGAACGGGGGGACTGAGCAGTTCTTC.

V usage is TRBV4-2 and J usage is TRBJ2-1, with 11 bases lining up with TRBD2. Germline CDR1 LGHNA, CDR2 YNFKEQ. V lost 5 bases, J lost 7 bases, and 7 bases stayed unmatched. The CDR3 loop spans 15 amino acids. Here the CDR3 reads CASSTATSGVNEQFF. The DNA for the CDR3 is TGTGCCAGCAGCACAGCGACTAGCGGGGTTAATGAGCAGTTCTTC.

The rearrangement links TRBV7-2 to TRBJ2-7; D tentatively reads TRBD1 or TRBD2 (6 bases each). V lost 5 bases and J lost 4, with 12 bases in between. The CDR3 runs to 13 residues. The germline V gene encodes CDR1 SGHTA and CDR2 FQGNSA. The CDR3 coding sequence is TGTGCCAGCAGCCCGGGGGCGGTGTACGAGCAGTACTTC. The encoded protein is CASSPGAVYEQYF.